What follows are 29 T cell receptor beta chains derived from one specimen sequenced in a study of blood T cell repertoires in COVID-19. Some clones are missing from TCRdb's copy, which holds only in-frame ones; the method was immunoSEQ multiplex PCR. The sample records approximately 200,000 clones, 90% to 95% being singletons. What was sequenced was peripheral blood. These receptors were taken from a young man with COVID-19, enrolled during active disease.

This chain links TRBV6-5 with TRBJ1-2; D possibly corresponds to TRBD1 (6 bases). The CDR3 spans 13 residues. V lost 5 bases to trimming and J lost 6 bases, with 13 bases between them. CDR1 and CDR2 (germline): MNHEY, SVGAGI. The CDR3 DNA reads as TGTGCCAGCAGTATCCTAACAGGGAATGGCTACACCTTC. As protein: CASSILTGNGYTF.

This clone was observed a single time. Other DNA sequences in this sample translate to the same CDR3. This chain joins TRBV10-3 and TRBJ1-5; D is possibly TRBD1 (6 bases). The CDR3 spans 14 residues. Germline-derived CDR1 and CDR2 are ENHRY and SYGVKD. V was cut by 3 bases and J by 0 bases, with 6 bases left in between. This chain's CDR3 is CAISEQGSNQPQHF. The DNA of the CDR3 is TGTGCCATCAGTGAACAGGGTAGCAATCAGCCCCAGCATTTT.

The chain is built from TRBV13 and TRBJ2-7, with TRBD2 matching over 9 bases. The CDR3 is made up of 18 amino acids. Germline V gene data show CDR1 as PRHDT and CDR2 as FYEKMQ (reference sequence). V lost 4 bases, J lost 7 bases, and 20 bases stayed unmatched. The CDR3 coding sequence is TGTGCCAGCAGCTCCCGCCCGGGTGGGGCTAGCGGGGCGGGGGAGCAGTACTTC. Its protein product is CASSSRPGGASGAGEQYF.

This chain joins TRBV6-1 and TRBJ1-2, with no clear D. Trimming left V 1 base short and J 5 bases short, with 14 bases between. Germline CDR1 reads MNHNS; CDR2 reads SASEGT. This CDR3 comprises 15 residues. The CDR3 loop reads CASSEETGSRYGYTF. The CDR3 nucleotides read TGTGCCAGCAGTGAAGAGACTGGGTCCCGGTATGGCTACACCTTC.

V is TRBV10-1 and J is TRBJ1-2, with 7 bases aligning to TRBD1. CDR3 length equals 13 residues. Germline CDR1 and CDR2: WNHNN and SYGVQD (reference sequence). The V and J ends lost 5 bases and 7 bases, in that order; junction bases with no gene match: 7. The CDR3 sequence is CASSLDRAAGYTF. For the CDR3, the DNA is TGCGCCAGCAGTCTTGACAGGGCGGCTGGCTACACCTTC.

The chain joins TRBV12-3 or TRBV12-4 to TRBJ2-1, with D perhaps TRBD2 (6 bases). V was shortened by 8 bases and J by 9 bases, with 14 bases between the two germline ends. The CDR3 loop spans 12 amino acids. CDR3 nucleotides: TGTGCCAGCGGTTGGGCGGGAAGTGAGCAGTTCTTC. This encodes CASGWAGSEQFF.

This clone was found once. The CDR3 bases are TGTGCCTGGGGACAGGGGAATTACGAGCAGTACTTC. Translation: CAWGQGNYEQYF. V is TRBV30 and J is TRBJ2-7, with TRBD1 matching 9 bases. Unmatched junction bases numbered 3, after V lost 5 bases and J lost 4 bases. The CDR3 sequence is 12 residues long. Germline V gene data show CDR1 as GTSNPN and CDR2 as SVGIG (reference sequence). Drawing the rest from reference TRBV30 and TRBJ2-7, the complete variable domain is SQTIHQWPATLVQPVGSPLSLECTVEGTSNPNLYWYRQAAGRGLQLLFYSVGIGQISSEVPQNLSASRPQDRQFILSSKKLLLSDSGFYLCAWGQGNYEQYFGPGTRLTVT.

This clone appeared a few times. The chain links TRBV2 to TRBJ1-3; D might be TRBD1 (5 bases). The V gene's germline CDR1 is SNHLY and CDR2 FYNNEI. CDR3 size: 16 residues. V was cut by 3 bases and J by 2 bases, with 14 bases left in between. The CDR3 reads CASSDDAARAGNTIYF. The CDR3 nucleotides read TGTGCCAGCAGTGATGATGCGGCCAGGGCTGGAAACACCATATATTTT.

The rearrangement joins TRBV30 to TRBJ1-1; D is unclear. The V gene's germline CDR1 is GTSNPN and CDR2 SVGIG (reference sequence). The CDR3 sequence is 14 residues long. V lost 0 bases, J lost 11 bases, and 19 bases lay in between. CDR3 coding DNA: TGTGCCTGGAGTGTAATAAGGTTTGAGGGAGGGGCTTTCTTT. Translating it yields CAWSVIRFEGGAFF.

The CDR3 region has the DNA TGTGCCAGCAGTTCTTACAGGAGCTCCTATAATTCACCCCTCCACTTT. This translates into CASSSYRSSYNSPLHF. This chain uses TRBV6-5 with TRBJ1-6; D is possibly TRBD1 (5 bases). Germline CDR1 is MNHEY and CDR2 is SVGAGI. CDR3 length: 16 amino acids. The V end lost 4 bases, the J end lost 0 bases, and 10 bases lay between the germline ends.

The rearrangement links TRBV19 to TRBJ2-1; D remains unclear. Germline V lookup: CDR1 LNHDA, CDR2 SQIVND (reference sequence). V lost 6 bases, J lost 0 bases, and 12 bases lay in between. The CDR3 spans 15 residues. The CDR3 region has the DNA TGTGCCAGTAGGCCGGGTGAGCCCTCCTACAATGAGCAGTTCTTC. Its protein is CASRPGEPSYNEQFF.

This chain joins TRBV10-1 and TRBJ2-3; 10 bases fit TRBD2. The CDR3 length is 15 residues. Unmatched junction bases numbered 9, after V lost 6 bases and J lost 6 bases. Germline CDR1 WNHNN, CDR2 SYGVQD (reference sequence). The CDR3 coding sequence is TGCGCCAGCAGCCCGGGACTAGCGCCCTCCGATACGCAGTATTTT. It codes for CASSPGLAPSDTQYF.

J is TRBJ1-5 and V is TRBV4-1, with a tentative D call TRBD1 (6 bases). The germline gives CDR1 MGHRA, CDR2 YSYEKL. Deletions cut 3 bases from V and 4 bases from J, with 13 bases between. The CDR3 has 15 residues. The CDR3 protein is CASSQGTGWNQPQHF. CDR3 coding DNA: TGCGCCAGCAGCCAGGGTACAGGGTGGAATCAGCCCCAGCATTTT.

This clone was found once. This chain uses TRBV3-1 (or the pseudogene TRBV3-2) with TRBJ2-1; the D is unclear. There are 14 residues in the CDR3. Deletions cut 0 bases from V and 5 bases from J, with 8 bases between. Per the germline V gene, CDR1 is LGHDT and CDR2 is YNNKEL (reference sequence). CDR3 residues: CASSQDLVNNEQFF. In nucleotides, the CDR3 is TGTGCCAGCAGCCAAGATCTAGTAAACAATGAGCAGTTCTTC.

The CDR3, as DNA: TGCGCCAGCAGGGAGGGGAGGCCTAACTATGGCTACACCTTC. Its translation: CASREGRPNYGYTF. The chain recombines TRBV5-1 with TRBJ1-2, with D maybe TRBD1 (5 bases). The germline V and J ends were trimmed by 5 bases and 0 bases, with 11 bases remaining between them. Germline assignment: CDR1 SGHRS and CDR2 YFSETQ. The CDR3 is made up of 14 amino acids.

The chain uses TRBV12-5 and TRBJ1-1; 8 bases agree with TRBD1. Germline V gives CDR1 LGHNT, CDR2 FRNRAP. The CDR3 is 14 residues long. V shed 7 bases, J shed 2 bases, and the junction held 6 bases outside the gene matches. The CDR3, as DNA: TGTGCTAGTGCCCTGACAGGGGCTAACACTGAAGCTTTCTTT. It yields the protein CASALTGANTEAFF.

The chain employs TRBV27 and TRBJ1-2; TRBD1 aligns across 9 bases. The germline CDR1 and CDR2 sequences are MNHEY and SMNVEV (reference sequence). J was trimmed by 7 bases and V by 3 bases; bases with no gene match: 6. The length of the CDR3 is 14 residues. The CDR3 loop is CASSFGGTGFGYTF. As DNA, the CDR3 is TGTGCCAGCAGTTTTGGCGGGACAGGGTTTGGCTACACCTTC.

This sequence joins TRBV7-9 and TRBJ1-1, with 11 bases that match TRBD1. V shed 5 bases and J 0 bases; nucleotides not matched to a gene: 5. This CDR3 region has 16 residues. Germline V gene sequence: CDR1 SEHNR, CDR2 FQNEAQ (reference sequence). CDR3 sequence: CASSRTGGGMNTEAFF. The CDR3 nucleotides read TGTGCCAGCAGCCGGACAGGGGGCGGAATGAACACTGAAGCTTTCTTT.

The CDR3 here is CASSAGLADTDTQYF. Written as DNA, the CDR3 is TGTGCCAGCAGTGCTGGACTAGCGGACACAGATACGCAGTATTTT. V gene TRBV2 combines with J gene TRBJ2-3; TRBD2 matches at 10 bases. The V and J ends lost 4 bases and 2 bases, in that order; junction bases with no gene match: 3. The CDR3 loop spans 15 amino acids. The germline V gene has CDR1 SNHLY and CDR2 FYNNEI.

The chain uses TRBV4-1 and TRBJ2-3; 15 bases line up with TRBD2. J gave up 6 bases and V 4 bases, and 8 bases lay outside the gene matches. The CDR3 spans 17 residues. Germline values: CDR1 MGHRA, CDR2 YSYEKL. CDR3 nucleotide sequence: TGCGCCAGCAGCCCCGCAGGGACTAGCGGGGGGTCCGATACGCAGTATTTT. Protein sequence: CASSPAGTSGGSDTQYF.

The chain combines TRBV6-5 with TRBJ2-7, with 7 bases fitting TRBD2. The CDR3 has 15 residues. Germline-derived CDR1 and CDR2 are MNHEY and SVGAGI. V gave up 6 bases and J gave up 3 bases; unmatched junction bases: 11. CDR3 bases: TGTGCCAGCAGAAATTGGGAGGGGAGCGGCTACGAGCAGTACTTC. Translation: CASRNWEGSGYEQYF.

The rearrangement uses TRBV29-1 and TRBJ2-7; 7 bases agree with TRBD1. This CDR3 contains 13 residues. Trimming at V came to 6 bases and at J to 5 bases, leaving 10 bases not matched to a gene. Germline V gene lookup returns CDR1 SQVTM and CDR2 ANQGSEA. CDR3 amino acids: CSVTDRVKDEQYF. The CDR3 bases are TGCAGCGTCACAGACAGGGTTAAGGACGAGCAGTACTTC.

The rearrangement uses TRBV5-1 and TRBJ2-7, with D unclear. Trimming took off 3 bases at V and 0 bases at J, with 13 bases between the two ends. This CDR3 contains 15 residues. Germline CDR1 reads SGHRS; CDR2 reads YFSETQ. In DNA form, the CDR3 reads TGCGCCAGCAGCTCCCCGCAGGATTACTCCTACGAGCAGTACTTC. It yields the protein CASSSPQDYSYEQYF.

The chain recombines TRBV7-9 with TRBJ1-2; weak D call: TRBD1 (6 bases). CDR1 and CDR2 (germline): SEHNR, FQNEAQ (reference sequence). The CDR3 covers 14 residues. Trimming left V 5 bases short and J 5 bases short, with 15 bases between. CDR3 coding DNA: TGTGCCAGCAGCCTTCGAGGGGGAGGGTATGGCTACACCTTC. Translation gives CASSLRGGGYGYTF.

This clone was observed a handful of times. CDR3 sequence (DNA): TGCGCCAGCAGCTTGTGGTACATGCCCGATTCTAACTATGGCTACACCTTC. Protein sequence: CASSLWYMPDSNYGYTF. V usage is TRBV5-1 and J usage is TRBJ1-2; D uncertain. Looked up from germline, CDR1 is SGHRS and CDR2 is YFSETQ. This CDR3 is 17 amino acids long. Trimming left V 1 base short and J 0 bases short, with 16 bases between.

This clone occurred a few times. The chain has TRBV5-6 and TRBJ1-2; perhaps TRBD1 as D (6 bases). This CDR3 has 16 residues. Looked up from germline, CDR1 is SGHDT and CDR2 is YYEEEE. V lost 1 base, J lost 0 bases, and 13 bases lay in between. The CDR3 DNA reads as TGTGCCAGCAGCTTGTTTTCCGGACAGACTAACTATGGCTACACCTTC. Translated: CASSLFSGQTNYGYTF.

The chain uses TRBV5-5 and TRBJ1-5; tentative D call: TRBD1 (5 bases). Germline-derived CDR1 and CDR2 are SGHKS and YYEKEE (reference sequence). V lost 2 bases to trimming and J lost 4 bases, with 13 bases between them. The length of the CDR3 is 15 residues. This CDR3 is CASSFQGGQNQPQHF. The CDR3 DNA sequence: TGTGCCAGCAGCTTCCAGGGCGGACAAAATCAGCCCCAGCATTTT. Looking up the rest from reference TRBV5-5 and TRBJ1-5 gives the full variable domain: DAGVTQSPTHLIKTRGQQVTLRCSPISGHKSVSWYQQVLGQGPQFIFQYYEKEERGRGNFPDRFSARQFPNYSSELNVNALLLGDSALYLCASSFQGGQNQPQHFGDGTRLSIL.

The J gene is TRBJ2-5, the V gene TRBV4-2, with 7 bases matching TRBD1. Germline loops: CDR1 LGHNA, CDR2 YNFKEQ. Trimming took 3 bases from V and 3 from J; bases not matched to a gene: 10. The CDR3 totals 16 residues. CDR3 in DNA: TGTGCCAGCAGCCAGGATAGCGAGGGGGCCGAAGAGACCCAGTACTTC. Translation: CASSQDSEGAEETQYF.

Only one count was recorded for this clone. The CDR3 loop is CASSPGQEISGANVLTF. The CDR3 coding sequence is TGTGCCAGTAGTCCCGGACAGGAGATCTCTGGGGCCAACGTCCTGACTTTC. The rearrangement links TRBV19 to TRBJ2-6; 7 nucleotides align to TRBD1. V lost 5 bases and J lost 0; bases outside the gene matches: 7. The CDR3 sequence is 17 residues long. Looked up from germline, CDR1 is LNHDA and CDR2 is SQIVND (reference sequence).